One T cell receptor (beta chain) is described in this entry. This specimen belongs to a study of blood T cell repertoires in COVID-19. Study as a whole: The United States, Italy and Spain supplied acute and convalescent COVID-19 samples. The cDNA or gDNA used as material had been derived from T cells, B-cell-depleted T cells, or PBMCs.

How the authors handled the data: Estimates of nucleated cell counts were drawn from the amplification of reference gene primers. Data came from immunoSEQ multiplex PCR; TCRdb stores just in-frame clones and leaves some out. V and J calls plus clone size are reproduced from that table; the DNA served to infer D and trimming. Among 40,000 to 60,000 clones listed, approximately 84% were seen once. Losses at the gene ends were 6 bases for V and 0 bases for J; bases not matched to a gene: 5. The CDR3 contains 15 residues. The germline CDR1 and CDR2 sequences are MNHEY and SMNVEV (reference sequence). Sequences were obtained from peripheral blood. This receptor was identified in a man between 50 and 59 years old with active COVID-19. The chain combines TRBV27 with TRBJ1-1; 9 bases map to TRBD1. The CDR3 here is CASSLGDRVNTEAFF. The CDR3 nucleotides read TGTGCCAGCAGCTTGGGGGACAGGGTGAACACTGAAGCTTTCTTT.